The rows below give T cell receptor beta chains drawn from one sample of a study of T-cell reconstitution after alpha-beta-depleted transplantation in children. One entry per CDR3 protein, called by TCRdb with MiXCR from the PCR reads. Here the sample spans a few hundred thousand distinct CDR3 sequences, roughly 7.8% being singletons. Sequencing was performed on peripheral blood, taken 360 days after TCRalphabeta/CD19-depleted stem cell transplant. The source is a female patient aged 2 to 10 who had a stem cell transplant for Fanconi anemia, so the T cells may come from the graft donor. CDR3s include the opening cysteine and the closing phenylalanine or tryptophan. Fields, in order: D gene, clone size, J gene, V gene, CDR3 protein, CDR3 DNA. The D gene is left open where the match is weak. The size entry is marked missing in some rows and otherwise reads once, few, many or a size class.

>.|.|TRBJ1-2|TRBV20-1
CSASYLMGQNYGYTF
TGCAGTGCTTCCTACCTTATGGGCCAAAACTATGGCTACACCTTC
>TRBD1|few|TRBJ1-4|TRBV5-1
CASSSTGYAEKLFF
TGCGCCAGCAGCTCGACAGGGTATGCTGAAAAACTGTTTTTT
>.|many|TRBJ2-1|TRBV11-3
CASSQSRFEQFF
TGTGCCAGCAGCCAGTCTCGGTTTGAGCAGTTCTTC
>.|many|TRBJ2-2|TRBV12-3/TRBV12-4
CASSLYRNTGELFF
TGTGCCAGCAGTCTCTACAGAAACACCGGGGAGCTGTTTTTT
>TRBD1|many|TRBJ2-7|TRBV14
CASSQGWTGGRTYEQYF
TGTGCCAGCAGCCAGGGCTGGACAGGGGGCAGAACTTACGAGCAGTACTTC
>.|.|TRBJ2-5|TRBV10-2
CASSEVLGGETQYF
TGCGCCAGCAGTGAGGTTCTGGGGGGTGAGACCCAGTACTTC
>TRBD2|.|TRBJ2-3|TRBV11-2
CASSPDPAGITDTQYF
TGTGCCAGCAGCCCAGATCCAGCGGGGATCACAGATACGCAGTATTTT
>.|many|TRBJ2-2|TRBV10-3
CAISSDKVRTGELFF
TGTGCCATCAGCTCAGACAAGGTTCGGACCGGGGAGCTGTTTTTT
>.|many|TRBJ2-3|TRBV7-7
CASSPAISTDTQYF
TGTGCTAGCAGCCCAGCGATCAGCACAGATACGCAGTATTTT
>.|.|TRBJ2-1|TRBV5-1
CASSSRDYRRGNNEQFF
TGCGCCAGCAGCTCAAGGGACTACAGGAGGGGGAACAATGAGCAGTTCTTC
>.|many|TRBJ1-6|TRBV28
CASSFSGNSYNSPLHF
TGTGCCAGCAGTTTCTCCGGAAACTCCTATAATTCACCCCTCCACTTT
>TRBD1|many|TRBJ2-1|TRBV27
CASSSRQGPFQQFF
TGTGCCAGCAGTTCTAGACAGGGGCCGTTCCAGCAGTTCTTC
>TRBD1|few|TRBJ1-3|TRBV28
CASSLWAGTGGNTIYF
TGTGCCAGCAGTTTATGGGCGGGGACAGGAGGAAACACCATATATTTT
>TRBD1|many|TRBJ2-1|TRBV7-2
CASSSPGQGFNEQFF
TGTGCCAGCAGCTCTCCGGGACAGGGGTTCAATGAGCAGTTCTTC
>TRBD1|.|TRBJ2-1|TRBV9
CASSSGQGLNEQFF
TGTGCCAGCAGCTCCGGACAGGGTTTAAATGAGCAGTTCTTC
>TRBD1|few|TRBJ2-1|TRBV4-1
CASSQDFQGAEEQFF
TGCGCCAGCAGCCAAGATTTTCAGGGGGCGGAGGAGCAGTTCTTC
>TRBD2|many|TRBJ2-7|TRBV24-1
CATSGSGGRSYEQYF
TGTGCCACCAGTGGGAGCGGGGGCCGCTCCTACGAGCAGTACTTC
>.|many|TRBJ1-2|TRBV20-1
CSAQSGYTF
TGCAGTGCTCAAAGTGGCTACACCTTC
>TRBD2|.|TRBJ2-3|TRBV3-1
CASSQDGTRIDTQYF
TGTGCCAGCAGCCAAGATGGGACTAGGATAGATACGCAGTATTTT
>TRBD2|.|TRBJ2-7|TRBV12-3/TRBV12-4
CTISLTHVSGRSRYEQYF
TGTACCATCAGTTTAACCCACGTTAGCGGGAGAAGCAGATACGAGCAGTACTTC
>TRBD2|many|TRBJ2-1|TRBV15
CATRKGLAGGNEQFF
TGTGCCACCAGAAAAGGACTAGCGGGAGGCAATGAGCAGTTCTTC
>TRBD2|few|TRBJ2-1|TRBV7-9
CASSQSGGGYNEQFF
TGTGCCAGCAGCCAAAGCGGGGGGGGATACAATGAGCAGTTCTTC
>TRBD1|many|TRBJ2-1|TRBV6-5
CASSYSTGNEQFF
TGTGCCAGCAGTTACTCGACAGGGAATGAGCAGTTCTTC
>.|many|TRBJ2-7|TRBV2
CASSEEGSGYEQYF
TGTGCCAGCAGTGAAGAGGGTAGCGGCTACGAGCAGTACTTC
>.|many|TRBJ2-1|TRBV7-7
CASSLAQGNEQFF
TGTGCCAGCAGCTTAGCACAGGGAAATGAGCAGTTCTTC
>.|.|TRBJ2-5|TRBV11-2
CASSFGGVGGYF
TGTGCCAGCAGCTTTGGTGGCGTCGGGGGGTACTTC
>.|.|TRBJ2-3|TRBV6-1
CASSEFYKSLSTDTQYF
TGTGCCAGCAGTGAATTTTACAAATCACTTAGCACAGATACGCAGTATTTT
>.|many|TRBJ2-3|TRBV29-1
CSVGWADFTDTQYF
TGCAGCGTCGGGTGGGCCGATTTCACAGATACGCAGTATTTT
>TRBD1|few|TRBJ2-5|TRBV5-6
CASSWTGRQETQYF
TGTGCCAGCAGCTGGACAGGGCGTCAAGAGACCCAGTACTTC
>.|many|TRBJ2-1|TRBV18
CASSPLTSMDEQFF
TGTGCCAGCTCACCTCTCACTAGCATGGATGAGCAGTTCTTC
>TRBD1|many|TRBJ1-1|TRBV12-3/TRBV12-4
CASTRTGEGTEAFF
TGTGCCAGCACTCGGACAGGGGAGGGCACTGAAGCTTTCTTT
>.|few|TRBJ2-1|TRBV6-5
CASRGDEQFF
TGTGCCAGCAGGGGGGATGAGCAGTTCTTC
>.|few|TRBJ1-1|TRBV3-1
CASSHLAIASTEAFF
TGTGCCAGCAGCCATCTGGCCATTGCTAGCACTGAAGCTTTCTTT
>.|.|TRBJ2-7|TRBV20-1
CSATNTGDREQYF
TGCAGTGCTACAAACACCGGGGACCGCGAGCAGTACTTC
>.|many|TRBJ2-1|TRBV7-9
CASSSTLGEQFF
TGTGCCAGCAGCTCCACATTGGGTGAGCAGTTCTTC
>.|.|TRBJ2-7|TRBV13
CASSIRQKYYEQYF
TGTGCCAGCAGCATAAGACAGAAGTACTACGAGCAGTACTTC
>TRBD2|many|TRBJ2-1|TRBV4-2
CASSQDLGGVYNEQFF
TGTGCCAGCAGCCAAGATCTCGGGGGGGTCTACAATGAGCAGTTCTTC
>TRBD1|few|TRBJ1-2|TRBV14
CASSQDRDRGRLHGYTF
TGTGCCAGCAGCCAAGACCGGGACAGGGGCCGTTTACATGGCTACACCTTC
>TRBD2|many|TRBJ2-7|TRBV6-1
CASRGRLAAPFEQYF
TGTGCCAGCAGGGGAAGACTAGCGGCCCCCTTCGAGCAGTACTTC
>.|many|TRBJ1-2|TRBV12-3/TRBV12-4
CASSPRQAYGYTF
TGTGCCAGCAGTCCGAGACAGGCCTATGGCTACACCTTC
>.|many|TRBJ2-3|TRBV9
CASSALLDTQYF
TGTGCCAGCAGCGCGCTTCTTGATACGCAGTATTTT
>TRBD2|.|TRBJ2-1|TRBV7-3
CASSYSGGTYNEQFF
TGTGCCAGCAGCTATAGCGGGGGGACCTACAATGAGCAGTTCTTC
>TRBD2|many|TRBJ2-7|TRBV7-2
CASSLRLAKEYEQYF
TGTGCCAGCAGCTTACGACTAGCGAAGGAGTACGAGCAGTACTTC
>.|many|TRBJ2-7|TRBV9
CASSVGLAGEQYF
TGTGCCAGCAGCGTAGGTCTAGCCGGGGAGCAGTACTTC
>.|.|TRBJ2-4|TRBV28
CASSSGGELAKNIQYF
TGTGCCAGCAGCTCCGGCGGGGAGTTAGCCAAAAACATTCAGTACTTC
>TRBD2|few|TRBJ2-2|TRBV20-1
CCARQLAGGWTGELFF
TGCTGTGCTAGGCAGCTAGCGGGAGGCTGGACCGGGGAGCTGTTTTTT
>TRBD2|many|TRBJ2-5|TRBV3-1
CASSQLRTSGFQETQYF
TGTGCCAGCAGCCAACTTCGGACTAGCGGGTTTCAAGAGACCCAGTACTTC
>TRBD2|many|TRBJ2-1|TRBV5-1
CASSLRSSGTNEQFF
TGCGCCAGCAGCTTAAGGAGTAGCGGGACGAATGAGCAGTTCTTC
>TRBD1|.|TRBJ2-3|TRBV5-6
CARGPGTVGTDTQYF
TGTGCCAGGGGCCCCGGGACAGTGGGCACAGATACGCAGTATTTT
>.|few|TRBJ2-3|TRBV12-3/TRBV12-4
CASSFGGPDTQYF
TGTGCCAGCAGTTTTGGGGGGCCTGATACGCAGTATTTT
>TRBD2|few|TRBJ2-3|TRBV2
CASSGLAGAGTDTQYF
TGTGCCAGCAGCGGACTAGCGGGAGCGGGCACAGATACGCAGTATTTT
>.|many|TRBJ2-2|TRBV5-1
CASSLVYKRGANTGELFF
TGCGCCAGCAGCTTGGTCTACAAGAGGGGGGCGAACACCGGGGAGCTGTTTTTT
>.|.|TRBJ1-5|TRBV18
CASSPGQDQPQHF
TGTGCCAGCTCACCAGGGCAGGATCAGCCCCAGCATTTT
>.|many|TRBJ1-1|TRBV28
CASRPPGGMNTEAFF
TGTGCCAGCAGACCCCCGGGGGGCATGAACACTGAAGCTTTCTTT
>TRBD1|.|TRBJ2-5|TRBV2
CASSEGQGARETQYF
TGTGCCAGCAGTGAAGGACAGGGGGCTAGAGAGACCCAGTACTTC